This T cell receptor beta chain was obtained from a study of shared clonotypes between healthy human individuals. With regard to this clone: The antigen remains unidentified. Other nucleotide sequences in the sample specify the same CDR3.

Naive CD8 cells lacked CD45RO, underwent positive selection for CCR7 and left out terminally differentiated effector memory CD45RA+ cells. Study results and caveats: Memory subsets generally showed lower estimated richness than naive subsets. The authors expected sequencing depth to affect clonotype sharing among donors.

The V gene lost 0 bases and the J gene lost 3 bases, with 4 bases spanning the gap. Germline V lookup: CDR1 SGHRS, CDR2 YFSETQ. The CDR3 loop spans 12 amino acids. The data were produced by immunoSEQ multiplex PCR, yet TCRdb's version contains in-frame clones alone and is incomplete. The profile shows about 2.2 million clones, 85% to 95% of them singletons. The TCR originated in a man between 18 and 29 years old in good health. Some clones in this sample may be carry-over from other donors' samples. This chain joins TRBV5-1 and TRBJ2-7; D is ambiguous. Source material: naive CD8+ T cells from PBMCs. The CDR3 DNA reads TGCGCCAGCAGCTTGGGAGGCTACGAGCAGTACTTC. Its protein is CASSLGGYEQYF.